This TCR beta chain came from a study of blood T cells in healthy people across ages. Trimming shortened V by 1 base and J by 6 bases, and 9 bases separated the two germline ends. In germline, CDR1 is SQVTM, CDR2 ANQGSEA. The CDR3 loop spans 12 amino acids. Primers used in a second PCR of about 6 to 12 cycles were a sample-barcoded 5' primer and a J-beta primer mix. Every cDNA molecule bore a tag from a template-switch adaptor containing 12 random nucleotides. TCRdb re-called the 5' RACE reads through MiXCR, storing one row per CDR3 protein. Among 700,000 to 900,000 distinct CDR3 sequences, roughly 26% were seen once, and the ten largest hold around 3%. This clonotype was detected only a few times. The same data also contributed to another study, on T cells of mothers and their children.

The TCR comes from a boy aged 5-17 years in good health. J is TRBJ2-5 and V is TRBV29-1, with D possibly TRBD1 on 5 matching bases. The source material was blood. CDR3 protein: CSVEGGPKTQYF. The CDR3 region has the DNA TGCAGCGTTGAAGGGGGCCCCAAGACCCAGTACTTC. Full variable domain (outside the CDR3, taken from reference TRBV29-1 and TRBJ2-5): SAVISQKPSRDICQRGTSLTIQCQVDSQVTMMFWYRQQPGQSLTLIATANQGSEATYESGFVIDKFPISRPNLTFSTLTVSNMSPEDSSIYLCSVEGGPKTQYFGPGTRLLVL.